The next 32 T cell receptor beta chains were all read from a single sample in a study of spatial heterogeneity in lung cancer (dated by TCRdb to between 2017 and 2020). Antigen specificity for these receptors is unknown. This specimen's time point label, interpreted: sample taken at primary tumor resection. Library preparation employed 5' RACE. This sample was sequenced with a NextSeq 500. TCRdb reworked the public reads: Q25 trimming with fastp, MiXCR clone assembly, productive beta chains retained. For every CDR3 protein sequence, its rows merge into one entry that carries the most common genes and DNA. This sample lists about 9,800 distinct CDR3 sequences; less than 65% were detected once. The ten largest clones take up roughly 30% of the sample. Results and caveats for the whole study, not just this receptor: The tumor nonsynonymous mutation count correlated with the number of expanded intratumoral alpha and beta TCRs.

The specimen comprised lung tumor tissue, sampled at surgery. Every receptor here comes from a female donor with early-stage non-small cell lung cancer.

In regard to this clonotype: Since the library was made to target alpha chains, this beta chain is a stray read and its abundance is not meaningful. This chain joins TRBV12-3 or TRBV12-4 and TRBJ2-5; no definite D call. The length of the CDR3 is 14 residues. V gave up 2 bases and J gave up 1 base, with 8 bases separating them. The CDR3 sequence: CASSLRASQETQYF. The DNA of the CDR3 is TGTGCCAGCAGTTTAAGGGCTTCCCAAGAGACCCAGTACTTC.

In this sample, this clonotype turned up once. A library made for alpha chains picked up this beta chain off target, so its size means little. J is TRBJ1-5 and V is TRBV7-2; the D gene is possibly TRBD1 (5 bases). This CDR3 has 15 residues. V lost 0 bases and J 10 bases, leaving 16 bases between the germline ends. Germline values: CDR1 SGHTA, CDR2 FQGNSA. This CDR3 is CASSLASGAKQPQHF. Here the CDR3 DNA reads TGTGCCAGCAGCTTAGCGAGCGGGGCAAAACAACCCCAGCATTTT.

As for this clonotype: In a library made to pick up alpha chains, this beta chain is a stray read with a size that means little. CDR3 in amino acids: CASSGGGGIRNEKLFF. The CDR3, as DNA: TGTGCCAGCAGCGGAGGGGGAGGAATCCGGAATGAAAAACTGTTTTTT. This sequence joins TRBV9 and TRBJ1-4, with D perhaps TRBD1 (6 bases). Between the trimmed V and J ends, which lost 3 bases and 5 bases, there was a span of 17 bases. CDR1 is SGDLS, CDR2 YYNGEE, per germline. This CDR3 has 16 amino acids.

As regards this clonotype: This beta chain is an off-target read within a library intended for alpha chains, so its frequency means little. The chain links TRBV4-1 to TRBJ2-2; D unresolved. The CDR3 is 18 amino acids. Germline loops: CDR1 MGHRA, CDR2 YSYEKL. V gave up 3 bases and J gave up 2 bases, with 19 bases separating them. In DNA form, the CDR3 reads TGCGCCAGCAGCCATCGTCGCTCGACCGGGCCTAACACCGGGGAGCTGTTTTTT. Its protein is CASSHRRSTGPNTGELFF.

Sample share makes this clonotype medium-sized (0.01 to 0.1%). Since it is a stray read in a library aimed at alpha chains, this beta chain has a size that is not meaningful. This chain connects TRBV4-2 to TRBJ1-1; D unresolved. Germline assignment: CDR1 LGHNA and CDR2 YNFKEQ. This CDR3 contains 13 residues. Trimming pared 0 bases from V and 1 base from J, leaving 3 bases between. The chain's CDR3 is CASSQEWNTEAFF. CDR3 nucleotide sequence: TGTGCCAGCAGCCAAGAATGGAACACTGAAGCTTTCTTT.

As concerns this clonotype: Within a library made for alpha chains, this beta chain is off target, and its count is uninformative. V usage is TRBV6-2 or TRBV6-3 and J usage is TRBJ2-7, with D possibly called TRBD1 or TRBD2 (5 bases each). From germline, CDR1 is MNHEY and CDR2 SVGEGT. The CDR3 is 15 amino acids. With 6 bases removed from V and 7 bases from J, the gap between germline ends came to 22 bases. The CDR3 region is CASRNPGTGGVEQYF. For the CDR3, the DNA is TGTGCCAGCAGAAACCCAGGCACTGGGGGTGTGGAGCAGTACTTC.

On this clonotype: Within a library made for alpha chains, this beta chain is off target, and its count is uninformative. This sequence joins TRBV5-1 and TRBJ2-5; D is unclear. The V gene lost 3 bases and the J gene lost 3 bases, with 9 bases spanning the gap. The length of the CDR3 is 13 residues. Germline values: CDR1 SGHRS, CDR2 YFSETQ. CDR3 in DNA: TGCGCCAGCAGCTATCGGACGGAAGAGACCCAGTACTTC. Translation: CASSYRTEETQYF.

As concerns this clonotype: This beta chain is an unintended read in a library built for alpha chains; its size means little. The V and J genes are TRBV3-1 and TRBJ2-7, with D hard to call. V was pared by 5 bases and J by 0 bases, with 5 bases between. The CDR3 loop spans 12 amino acids. In germline, CDR1 is LGHDT, CDR2 YNNKEL (reference sequence). Here the CDR3 reads CASSFSSYEQYF. The CDR3 coding sequence is TGTGCCAGCAGCTTCAGCTCCTACGAGCAGTACTTC.

This clonotype is classed as medium-sized. As an off-target read in a library built for alpha chains, this beta chain has a frequency of little significance. The CDR3 DNA reads as TGCGCCAGCAGCTACCGGGACAGTTCCTACGAGCAGTACTTC. Amino acid sequence: CASSYRDSSYEQYF. The chain links TRBV5-1 to TRBJ2-7, with 7 bases identical to TRBD1. Unmatched junction bases numbered 4, after V lost 3 bases and J lost 1 base. CDR1 and CDR2 (germline): SGHRS, YFSETQ. The length of the CDR3 is 14 residues.

This clonotype was counted between two and nine times. As an off-target read in a library built for alpha chains, this beta chain has a frequency of little significance. The rearrangement uses TRBV7-3 and TRBJ2-5, with D possibly TRBD2 on 5 matching bases. This CDR3 comprises 15 residues. Germline lookup yields CDR1 SGHTA and CDR2 FQGTGA. V lost 5 bases and J lost 5, with 18 bases in between. CDR3 amino acids: CASSPSRGLGETQYF. CDR3 nucleotides: TGTGCCAGCAGCCCTAGCCGAGGACTGGGGGAGACCCAGTACTTC.

Comments on this clonotype: As an off-target read in a library built for alpha chains, this beta chain has a frequency of little significance. The rearrangement uses TRBV7-2 and TRBJ2-1; perhaps TRBD2 as D (5 bases). Per the germline V gene, CDR1 is SGHTA and CDR2 is FQGNSA. V lost 2 bases to trimming and J lost 1 base, with 9 bases between them. This CDR3 has 15 amino acids. The CDR3 nucleotides read TGTGCCAGCAGCTTAAGTGGGAGATCCTACAATGAGCAGTTCTTC. Translation: CASSLSGRSYNEQFF. The variable domain in full, completed from reference TRBV7-2 and TRBJ2-1, reads GAGVSQSPSNKVTEKGKDVELRCDPISGHTALYWYRQSLGQGLEFLIYFQGNSAPDKSGLPSDRFSAERTGGSVSTLTIQRTQQEDSAVYLCASSLSGRSYNEQFFGPGTRLTVL.

This clonotype was detected only a few times. Being off target in a library aimed at alpha chains, this beta chain has a size of little meaning. The CDR3 DNA follows: TGCGCCAGCAGTCAATCCAGGACTATTGTCTCCTATAATTCACCCCTCCACTTT. It translates to CASSQSRTIVSYNSPLHF. The chain is built from TRBV23-1 and TRBJ1-6; D is unresolved. TRBV23-1 is placed among ORFs of uncertain function. The length of the CDR3 is 18 residues. V was clipped by 0 bases and J by 0 bases, with 12 bases between them.

Concerning this clonotype itself: The library was prepared for alpha chains; this beta chain is a stray read, so its frequency means little. The chain links TRBV11-2 to TRBJ2-1; no clear D. Germline-derived CDR1 and CDR2 are SGHAT and FQNNGV. With 5 bases removed from V and 0 bases from J, the gap between germline ends came to 11 bases. The CDR3 consists of 15 residues. The CDR3 DNA reads as TGTGCCAGCAGCCTCAGCCCCAGCTCCTACAATGAGCAGTTCTTC. Translation gives CASSLSPSSYNEQFF.

In regard to this clonotype: This beta chain came through as a stray read in a library set up for alpha chains, and its size says little. V is TRBV7-2 and J is TRBJ1-1; D possibly corresponds to TRBD1 (5 bases). The CDR3 is 16 residues long. The ends were cut back, 5 bases at V and 1 base at J, with 17 bases in the middle. Germline CDR1 and CDR2: SGHTA and FQGNSA. Here the CDR3 reads CASSPPGRGRNTEAFF. For the CDR3, the DNA is TGTGCCAGCAGCCCCCCCGGGAGGGGCCGGAACACTGAAGCTTTCTTT.

With regard to this clonotype: This beta chain is an unintended read in a library built for alpha chains; its size means little. V usage is TRBV4-1 and J usage is TRBJ1-3; D gene unclear. The CDR3 is 15 residues long. Germline lookup yields CDR1 MGHRA and CDR2 YSYEKL. Trimming took off 5 bases at V and 6 bases at J, with 17 bases between the two ends. For the CDR3, the DNA is TGCGCCAGCAGCAGACCCTCCGGACGGCCAAACACCATATATTTT. This sequence encodes CASSRPSGRPNTIYF.

As regards this clonotype: Found in a library prepared for alpha chains, this beta chain is an off-target read, and its abundance has little meaning. The chain uses TRBV4-3 and TRBJ2-3; 8 bases are a match to TRBD2. The J call is in doubt because the DNA end fits TRBJ2-5 better. Germline CDR1 is LGHNA and CDR2 is YSLEER. CDR3 length equals 16 residues. The CDR3 nucleotides are TGCGCCAGCAGCCCTTCAGGCGGGGGGCGGGGAGAGACCCAGTACTTC. Residues: CASSPSGGGRGETQYF.

Note on this clonotype: Because this beta chain is a stray read in a library intended to capture alpha chains, its abundance should not be given much weight. The genes are TRBV29-1 and TRBJ1-1, with D possibly TRBD1 on 5 matching bases. The germline V and J ends were trimmed by 6 bases and 2 bases, with 19 bases remaining between them. Germline CDR1 and CDR2: SQVTM and ANQGSEA. This CDR3 spans 15 amino acids. The CDR3 DNA is TGCAGCGTCCGCCTCTACCTAGGGACCAACACTGAAGCTTTCTTT. Translated, it gives CSVRLYLGTNTEAFF.

About this clonotype: The library was designed around alpha chains, so this beta chain is a stray read whose abundance carries little weight. V gene TRBV20-1 combines with J gene TRBJ1-4; 7 bases line up with TRBD1. Germline V gives CDR1 DFQATT, CDR2 SNEGSKA (reference sequence). CDR3 length: 16 residues. V shed 1 base and J 8 bases; nucleotides not matched to a gene: 13. The CDR3 reads CSARALGQLRPEKLFF. The DNA for the CDR3 is TGCAGTGCTAGAGCCCTGGGACAGCTAAGACCAGAAAAACTGTTTTTT.

This clonotype was counted only a few times. Found in a library prepared for alpha chains, this beta chain is an off-target read, and its abundance has little meaning. The chain recombines TRBV7-9 with TRBJ2-3, with D possibly TRBD2 on 5 matching bases. The CDR3 runs to 14 residues. Deletions cut 4 bases from V and 5 bases from J, with 13 bases between. CDR1 and CDR2 from the germline V gene are SEHNR and FQNEAQ (reference sequence). CDR3 DNA sequence: TGTGCCAGCAGCTGGTCTCGGACTGGAGATACGCAGTATTTT. It is translated as CASSWSRTGDTQYF.

Details on this clonotype: Little can be read into the size of this beta chain, an off-target read in a library designed for alpha chains. The gene calls are TRBV3-1 and TRBJ1-6; the match to TRBD1 covers 8 bases. With V trimmed by 4 bases and J by 11 bases, 4 bases remained unmatched. The CDR3 runs to 13 residues. Germline V gives CDR1 LGHDT, CDR2 YNNKEL (reference sequence). This chain's CDR3 is CASSRQGITPLHF. The CDR3 DNA follows: TGTGCCAGCAGCCGACAGGGGATAACACCCCTCCACTTT.

This clonotype was counted a few times. This beta chain represents an off-target read in a library built for alpha chains; its size is of limited meaning. The chain couples TRBV7-8 to TRBJ1-5; TRBD1 matches 8 bases. The trim removed 1 base at V and 0 bases at J, leaving 8 bases unmatched. The CDR3 spans 18 residues. Looked up from germline, CDR1 is SGHVS and CDR2 is FQNEAQ. CDR3 DNA sequence: TGTGCCAGCAGCTTAGGTCGGCAGGGGGCCGGTAGCAATCAGCCCCAGCATTTT. Translation: CASSLGRQGAGSNQPQHF. Based on the CDR3 plus reference TRBV7-8 and TRBJ1-5, the full variable domain is GAGVSQSPRYKVAKRGQDVALRCDPISGHVSLFWYQQALGQGPEFLTYFQNEAQLDKSGLPSDRFFAERPEGSVSTLKIQRTQQEDSAVYLCASSLGRQGAGSNQPQHFGDGTRLSIL.

In its sample, this clonotype was seen a few times. This beta chain is a stray read from a library made for alpha chains; its abundance is not meaningful. V and J are TRBV10-3 and TRBJ2-7; the D gene is possibly TRBD1 (6 bases). Trimming removed 8 bases at V and 2 bases at J, with 13 bases between. The CDR3 totals 13 residues. Germline V lookup: CDR1 ENHRY, CDR2 SYGVKD. Here the CDR3 reads CAIHPDRTYEQYF. In nucleotides, the CDR3 is TGTGCCATCCACCCGGACAGAACCTACGAGCAGTACTTC.

This clonotype was seen more than once but under ten times. A library prepared for alpha chains yielded this beta chain as an off-target read; its size is of little meaning. V usage is TRBV6-5 and J usage is TRBJ2-5; D is possibly TRBD2 (5 bases). The CDR3 extends over 15 amino acids. V lost 3 bases to trimming and J lost 5 bases, with 16 bases between them. The germline V gene has CDR1 MNHEY and CDR2 SVGAGI. The CDR3, as DNA: TGTGCCAGCAGTTATAAGGCTCCCCCGGGGGAGACCCAGTACTTC. It translates to CASSYKAPPGETQYF.

This clonotype has only one observation. Since the library was made to target alpha chains, this beta chain is a stray read and its abundance is not meaningful. This chain links TRBV7-9 with TRBJ1-1; 8 positions match TRBD1. The length of the CDR3 is 14 residues. Trimming removed 6 bases from V and 1 base from J; junction bases left unmatched: 4. Germline V gene data show CDR1 as SEHNR and CDR2 as FQNEAQ (reference sequence). The CDR3 protein is CASRTGVTNTEAFF. In DNA form, the CDR3 reads TGTGCCAGCAGGACAGGGGTTACGAACACTGAAGCTTTCTTT.

This clonotype showed up just a few times. This beta chain appears as a stray read in a library generated for alpha chains; its size is not informative. V is TRBV29-1 and J is TRBJ2-5; TRBD2 agrees at 8 bases. CDR1 and CDR2 from the germline V gene are SQVTM and ANQGSEA. The CDR3 loop spans 12 amino acids. V lost 4 bases to trimming and J lost 3 bases; unmatched junction nucleotides: 1. The CDR3 nucleotides are TGCAGCGTTGCACTAGCGGAAGAGACCCAGTACTTC. The encoded protein is CSVALAEETQYF.

With respect to this clonotype: Being off target in a library aimed at alpha chains, this beta chain has a size of little meaning. V is TRBV30 and J is TRBJ1-3; no clear D. Trimming shortened V by 4 bases and J by 2 bases, and 6 bases separated the two germline ends. CDR1 is GTSNPN, CDR2 SVGIG, per germline (reference sequence). There are 12 residues in the CDR3. CDR3 bases: TGTGCCTGGAAAGGGACTGGAAACACCATATATTTT. Translating gives CAWKGTGNTIYF.

To note about this clonotype: Because this beta chain is a stray read in a library intended to capture alpha chains, its abundance should not be given much weight. CDR3 protein: CASSLDGSPLHF. CDR3 DNA: TGTGCCAGCAGCTTAGATGGTTCACCCCTCCACTTT. The rearrangement joins TRBV7-9 to TRBJ1-6; D unclear. Germline V gives CDR1 SEHNR, CDR2 FQNEAQ (reference sequence). Trimming took off 1 base at V and 9 bases at J, with 4 bases between the two ends. The CDR3 runs to 12 residues. Drawing the rest from reference TRBV7-9 and TRBJ1-6, the complete variable domain is DTGVSQNPRHKITKRGQNVTFRCDPISEHNRLYWYRQTLGQGPEFLTYFQNEAQLEKSRLLSDRFSAERPKGSFSTLEIQRTEQGDSAMYLCASSLDGSPLHFGNGTRLTVT.

A word on this clonotype: For a library built for alpha chains, this beta chain is a stray read; little rests on its size. J is TRBJ2-2 and V is TRBV6-5; a weak D match, TRBD1 (5 bases). Trimming removed 8 bases at V and 8 bases at J, with 12 bases between. There are 12 residues in the CDR3. CDR1 and CDR2 (germline): MNHEY, SVGAGI. This CDR3 reads CASGRQGGELFF. The CDR3 DNA sequence: TGTGCCAGCGGACGTCAGGGAGGGGAGCTGTTTTTT.

On this clonotype itself: The junction and the germline gene differ at one end; a read error may be behind it. This beta chain was picked up by a library intended for alpha chains and is off target, so its count carries little meaning. The chain carries TRBV5-5 and TRBJ1-4; TRBD1 agrees at 7 bases. The CDR3 spans 15 residues. CDR1 SGHKS and CDR2 YYEKEE come from the germline V gene (reference sequence). CDR3 sequence reads: CASSPTGVANEKLSF. For the CDR3, the DNA is TGTGCCAGCAGCCCAACAGGGGTTGCTAATGAAAAACTGTCTTTT.

Remarks on this clonotype: This beta chain is a stray sequence in a library constructed for alpha chains; its clone size is not meaningful. This sequence joins TRBV7-2 and TRBJ2-7; a possible D gene is TRBD1 (5 bases). The CDR3 spans 13 residues. V lost 3 bases to trimming and J lost 3 bases, with 9 bases between them. CDR1 and CDR2 (germline): SGHTA, FQGNSA. The CDR3 bases are TGTGCCAGCAGCTTTACAGGAAACTACGAGCAGTACTTC. It is translated as CASSFTGNYEQYF.

A remark on this clonotype: One end of the junction is discordant with germline, which a read error may explain. The library was built for alpha chains, so this beta chain is an off-target read and its size means little. The chain has TRBV5-1 and TRBJ2-3; possibly TRBD1 or TRBD2 for D (6 bases each). Germline values: CDR1 SGHRS, CDR2 YFSETQ. This CDR3 spans 14 amino acids. CDR3 sequence (DNA): TGTGCCAGCAGCTTGTGGGGGGCCCCAGATACGCAGTATTTT. Amino acid sequence: CASSLWGAPDTQYF. The variable domain in full, completed from reference TRBV5-1 and TRBJ2-3, reads KAGVTQTPRYLIKTRGQQVTLSCSPISGHRSVSWYQQTPGQGLQFLFEYFSETQRNKGNFPGRFSGRQFSNSRSEMNVSTLELGDSALYLCASSLWGAPDTQYFGPGTRLTVL.

Details on this clonotype: This beta chain slipped into a library made for alpha chains as a stray read, so its size is not meaningful. The chain recombines TRBV11-2 with TRBJ2-5, with D hard to call. V lost 2 bases and J lost 1, with 11 bases in between. CDR3 size: 15 residues. Per the germline V gene, CDR1 is SGHAT and CDR2 is FQNNGV. CDR3 amino acids: CASSLRTVVQETQYF. CDR3 DNA sequence: TGTGCCAGCAGCTTAAGAACAGTCGTCCAAGAGACCCAGTACTTC.